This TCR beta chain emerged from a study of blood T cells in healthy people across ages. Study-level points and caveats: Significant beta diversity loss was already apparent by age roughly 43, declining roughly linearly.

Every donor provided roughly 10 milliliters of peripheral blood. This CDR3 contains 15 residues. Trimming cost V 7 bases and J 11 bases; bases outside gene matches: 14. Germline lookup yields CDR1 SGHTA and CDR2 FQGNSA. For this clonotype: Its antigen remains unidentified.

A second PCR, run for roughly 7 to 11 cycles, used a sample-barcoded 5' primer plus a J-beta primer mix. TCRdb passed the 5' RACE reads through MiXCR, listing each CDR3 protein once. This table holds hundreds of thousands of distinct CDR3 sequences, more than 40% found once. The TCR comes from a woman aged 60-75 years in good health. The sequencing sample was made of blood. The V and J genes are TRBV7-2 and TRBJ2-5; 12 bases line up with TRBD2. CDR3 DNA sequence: TGTGCCAGCAACCTACTAGCGGGAGGCCACAATGAGCAGTACTTC. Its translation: CASNLLAGGHNEQYF.